A selection of T cell receptor beta chains follows, all from one sample in a study of identifying expanded T cells in peripheral blood. Sequencing was performed with immunoSEQ multiplex PCR; in TCRdb, only in-frame clones are kept and a portion is missing. The table has 75,000 to 90,000 clones, about four fifths seen once. Sequenced sample: blood. Receptors were obtained from a person aged 18-70 years in good health. CDR3s leave out the opening cysteine and the closing phenylalanine or tryptophan. Clone size appears in some rows only: once, few, many, or a class for an expanded clone.

>TRBV9|.
ASSVGVASNTGELF
>TRBV29-1|.
SVYTGGLADNEQF
>TRBV7-8|.
ASSSPTGYYNEQF
>TRBV19|once
ASGGNRGLAGVNEQF
>TRBV6-6|.
ASSYAGQGADNEQF
>TRBV29-1|.
SPTLTPTT
>TRBV6-4|few
ASSDSGGSGANVLT
>TRBV7-2|.
ASSLVGTSGRYYEQY
>TRBV20-1|.
SARDTGEQY
>TRBV29-1|.
STGQSYNEQF
>TRBV29-1|.
SVAANHNEQF
>TRBV19|few
ASSIGRQVNTGELF
>TRBV28|.
ASSPPRVKGANVLT
>TRBV28|.
ASSFGPTGQPYGYT
>TRBV19|.
ASSTEGLAGWADTQY
>TRBV10-3|.
AISEGVVTSYEQY
>TRBV18|.
ASSPNRDSPSIAF
>TRBV10-3|.
AISESTGVYGYT
>TRBV5-4|.
ASSLEWWVNTEAF
>TRBV2|few
ASSGWQIQETQY
>TRBV28|once
ASSLHSGGGEQY
>TRBV28|.
ASSRSGTGLRETQY
>TRBV18|.
ASSPEEASGRGDTQY
>TRBV19|.
ASSILGSTDTQY
>TRBV29-1|.
SVDIYGTYEQY
>TRBV11-2|few
ASSFPPGGMSTDTQY
>TRBV28|.
ASRGTSVLEQF
>TRBV6-1|.
ASSEVDTQY
>TRBV30|.
AWSPLAGGYSYNEQF
>TRBV5-1|.
ASSLSGDEQY
>TRBV7-8|.
ASSPGLAGEDTQY
>TRBV10-3|once
AIRATGATNEKLF
>TRBV18|.
ASSPGPGMGSYEQY
>TRBV4-1|once
ASSQAGLSSSYNEQF
>TRBV4-2|.
ASSQRQVANTGELF
>TRBV7-8|.
ASSVLRAGPQETQY
>TRBV6-6|.
ASSPTTPARSYGYT
>TRBV2|.
ASGTGVGETQY
>TRBV29-1|.
SGSFGGGGSGTQY
>TRBV28|.
ASSLSRDITAEAF
>TRBV5-4|.
ASSLMAGGPGNEQF
>TRBV7-8|few
ASSLGDQETQY
>TRBV28|.
ASTYLGGQPQH
>TRBV7-2|.
ASSRGDNTEAF
>TRBV5-1|.
ASSLESGLAGGVLQETQY
>TRBV9|.
ASSTALTANTGELF
>TRBV7-2|.
ASSLSRGGGYT
>TRBV4-3|.
ASSQEFRQVQETQY
>TRBV5-6|.
ASRRDRGFGTSSYEQY
>TRBV6-5|.
ASSYEGTDTQY